The present entry profiles one TCR beta chain with its context. Its antigen is undetermined. The sample comes from a study of cytomegalovirus exposure and HLA in healthy donors. In germline, CDR1 is MNHEY, CDR2 SVGAGI. The trim removed 6 bases at V and 4 bases at J, leaving 8 bases unmatched. The CDR3 spans 15 residues. Study-wide points: A later examination showed that TCR association rates differed by HLA locus, with DRB1 most and HLA-C fewest.

The PCR employed 60 Vbeta primers together with 13 Jbeta primers. This table comes from immunoSEQ multiplex PCR, and its TCRdb copy is limited to in-frame clones, with some not included. Of 100,000 to 150,000 clones listed, over 70% are singletons. The sample was PBMCs. The chain employs TRBV6-5 and TRBJ2-1; 8 bases agree with TRBD1. This receptor was taken from a woman between 55 and 75 years old in good health and CMV-seropositive. In DNA form, the CDR3 reads TGTGCCAGCAGGGAGACAGGGGTTCAGTACAATGAGCAGTTCTTC. It specifies CASRETGVQYNEQFF.